These 9 T cell receptor beta chains were sequenced from one sample in a study of blood T cell repertoires in COVID-19 (dated by TCRdb to 2020 to 2022). Library preparation used the immunoSEQ multiplex PCR assay. Held by TCRdb, this immuneACCESS table contains in-frame sequences only and omits some clones. Under half of the omission traces to an unresolved V gene where checked; the cause of the rest is unknown. In this sample the table shows about 170,000 clones, 88% of which occur a single time. 2% to 2.5% of the sample rests with the top ten. Sequenced sample: peripheral blood. The receptors originated from a man aged 45-60 years who had recovered from COVID-19.

This chain links TRBV7-8 with TRBJ1-1, with D unclear. V lost 1 base and J 3 bases, leaving 9 bases between the germline ends. Germline V gene sequence: CDR1 SGHVS, CDR2 FQNEAQ. The CDR3 length is 14 residues. The CDR3 coding sequence is TGTGCCAGCAGCTTAGGAAGACGGGACACTGAAGCTTTCTTT. Protein product: CASSLGRRDTEAFF. The full variable domain, in which reference TRBV7-8 and TRBJ1-1 provide the parts outside the CDR3, is GAGVSQSPRYKVAKRGQDVALRCDPISGHVSLFWYQQALGQGPEFLTYFQNEAQLDKSGLPSDRFFAERPEGSVSTLKIQRTQQEDSAVYLCASSLGRRDTEAFFGQGTRLTVV.

The J gene is TRBJ1-1, the V gene TRBV2, with 9 nucleotides matching TRBD1. V lost 9 bases and J lost 10; bases outside the gene matches: 12. The CDR3 runs to 13 residues. Germline CDR1 SNHLY, CDR2 FYNNEI. This CDR3 is CASRGDRVVGAFF. The CDR3 DNA is TGTGCCAGTCGGGGGGACAGGGTCGTGGGAGCTTTCTTT.

The chain links TRBV2 to TRBJ1-4, with TRBD1 matching over 7 bases. From germline, CDR1 is SNHLY and CDR2 FYNNEI. The CDR3 length is 15 residues. V shed 1 base and J 7 bases; nucleotides not matched to a gene: 6. The CDR3, as DNA: TGTGCCAGCAGTGAAGGACAGGGCAGAGGTGAAAAACTGTTTTTT. Protein product: CASSEGQGRGEKLFF.

The genes are TRBV19 and TRBJ1-5; TRBD1 matches 8 bases. Germline V CDR1 and CDR2: LNHDA, SQIVND (reference sequence). V lost 7 bases to trimming and J lost 0 bases; unmatched junction nucleotides: 8. This CDR3 region has 16 residues. The CDR3 loop reads CASTSGQGTSNQPQHF. CDR3 DNA: TGTGCCAGTACTTCCGGACAGGGAACTAGCAATCAGCCCCAGCATTTT.

CDR3 in DNA: TGTGCCAGCAGTACGGGACTAGCGGGAGATCGGGGGTATACGCAGTATTTT. Residues: CASSTGLAGDRGYTQYF. The chain is built from TRBV27 and TRBJ2-3; 14 nucleotides agree with TRBD2. The CDR3 is 17 amino acids. J gave up 7 bases and V 5 bases, and 11 bases lay outside the gene matches. Looked up from germline, CDR1 is MNHEY and CDR2 is SMNVEV (reference sequence).

V and J are TRBV11-1 and TRBJ2-7, with 8 nucleotides matching TRBD1. Per germline, CDR1 SGHAT and CDR2 FQDESV (reference sequence). The junction had 9 bases not matched to a gene; V was cut back by 5 bases and J by 3 bases. The length of the CDR3 is 15 residues. CDR3 in DNA: TGTGCCAGCAGCATTTCCCACAGGGGGAGCTACGAGCAGTACTTC. It yields the protein CASSISHRGSYEQYF.

The chain combines TRBV11-2 with TRBJ2-7; TRBD1 matches 7 bases. Unmatched junction bases numbered 10, after V lost 5 bases and J lost 0 bases. The CDR3 runs 16 residues. From germline, CDR1 is SGHAT and CDR2 FQNNGV. CDR3 bases: TGTGCCAGCAGCGGCCTAGACAGGGCGGGCTCCTACGAGCAGTACTTC. Amino acid sequence: CASSGLDRAGSYEQYF.

This rearrangement joins TRBV30 to TRBJ1-1, with D hard to call. V lost 3 bases to trimming and J lost 5 bases, with 19 bases between them. The CDR3 extends over 15 amino acids. Per the germline V gene, CDR1 is GTSNPN and CDR2 is SVGIG (reference sequence). CDR3 amino acids: CAWSRGDAPTTEAFF. The CDR3 DNA follows: TGTGCCTGGAGCCGCGGGGATGCTCCCACAACTGAAGCTTTCTTT.

The V call is TRBV30, the J call TRBJ2-5; weak D call: TRBD1 (6 bases). Germline V gene data show CDR1 as GTSNPN and CDR2 as SVGIG (reference sequence). The CDR3 sequence is 14 residues long. V was clipped by 0 bases and J by 4 bases, with 12 bases between them. This chain's CDR3 is CAWSVGEQGETQYF. The CDR3 DNA reads as TGTGCCTGGAGTGTAGGGGAACAGGGAGAGACCCAGTACTTC.